The 20 T cell receptor beta chains below come from one sample, sequenced in a study of shared clonotypes between healthy human individuals. Naive CD8 cells comprised CD45RO-negative, CCR7-positively selected cells, excluding terminally differentiated effector memory CD45RA+ cells. This table comes from immunoSEQ multiplex PCR, and its TCRdb copy is limited to in-frame clones, with some not included. This table has approximately 2,200,000 clones, about 93% appearing once. Sequencing used naive CD8+ T cells from PBMCs. These TCRs come from a man younger than 35 in good health. Some clones in this sample may be carry-over from other donors' samples.

The chain combines TRBV7-8 with TRBJ2-1, with 10 bases lining up with TRBD1. The CDR3 has 18 residues. Germline assignment: CDR1 SGHVS and CDR2 FQNEAQ. Losses at the gene ends were 5 bases for V and 0 bases for J; bases not matched to a gene: 10. In DNA, the CDR3 is TGTGCCAGCAGCCCCGGGACAGGGGTTTTAAGCTCCTACAATGAGCAGTTCTTC. Translating gives CASSPGTGVLSSYNEQFF.

V and J are TRBV15 and TRBJ1-1; D is perhaps TRBD1 (5 bases). CDR1 LNHNV and CDR2 YYDKDF come from the germline V gene (reference sequence). V dropped 1 base and J dropped 5 bases, with 11 bases sitting between them. There are 14 residues in the CDR3. CDR3 in amino acids: CATSRGSWGTEAFF. The CDR3 DNA reads TGTGCCACCAGCAGAGGGTCCTGGGGGACTGAAGCTTTCTTT.

The genes are TRBV7-7 and TRBJ2-5; the D is unclear. This CDR3 has 13 residues. CDR1 and CDR2 (germline): SSHAT, FNYEAQ (reference sequence). V was shortened by 0 bases and J by 5 bases, with 7 bases between the two germline ends. The CDR3 loop is CASSLAGMETQYF. The CDR3 DNA sequence: TGTGCCAGCAGCTTAGCAGGGATGGAGACCCAGTACTTC.

V is TRBV15 and J is TRBJ2-6, with D uncertain. Germline loops: CDR1 LNHNV, CDR2 YYDKDF (reference sequence). V was cut by 2 bases and J by 0 bases, with 5 bases left in between. CDR3 length equals 15 residues. The DNA for the CDR3 is TGTGCCACCAGCAGAAGTAGCTCTGGGGCCAACGTCCTGACTTTC. Its translation: CATSRSSSGANVLTF. The full variable domain, its missing parts supplied by reference TRBV15 and TRBJ2-6, is DAMVIQNPRYQVTQFGKPVTLSCSQTLNHNVMYWYQQKSSQAPKLLFHYYDKDFNNEADTPDNFQSRRPNTSFCFLDIRSPGLGDTAMYLCATSRSSSGANVLTFGAGSRLTVL.

The chain carries TRBV7-2 and TRBJ1-5, with D unclear. V was trimmed by 2 bases and J by 0 bases, leaving 5 bases between them. CDR3 length equals 14 residues. Germline CDR1 reads SGHTA; CDR2 reads FQGNSA. The chain's CDR3 is CASSLMDSNQPQHF. CDR3 in DNA: TGTGCCAGCAGCTTAATGGATAGCAATCAGCCCCAGCATTTT.

V and J are TRBV27 and TRBJ2-1; weak D call: TRBD2 (6 bases). This CDR3 contains 15 residues. Trimming pared 5 bases from V and 2 bases from J, leaving 13 bases between. Germline V lookup: CDR1 MNHEY, CDR2 SMNVEV (reference sequence). The CDR3 bases are TGTGCCAGCAGTCGGGGACTGTCTACCTACAATGAGCAGTTCTTC. Translation gives CASSRGLSTYNEQFF.

The CDR3 nucleotides are TGTGCCAGCAACCGAAGGGGGGGGGTGGGCAACCAAGAGACCCAGTACTTC. It codes for CASNRRGGVGNQETQYF. The rearrangement uses TRBV27 and TRBJ2-5, with D possibly TRBD2 on 7 matching bases. In germline, CDR1 is MNHEY, CDR2 SMNVEV (reference sequence). The CDR3 spans 17 residues. Trimming left V 7 bases short and J 0 bases short, with 21 bases between.

The J gene is TRBJ1-2, the V gene TRBV27; TRBD1 agrees at 8 bases. The CDR3 extends over 16 amino acids. The trim removed 1 base at V and 6 bases at J, leaving 10 bases unmatched. CDR1 and CDR2 from the germline V gene are MNHEY and SMNVEV (reference sequence). The chain's CDR3 is CASSLFPDGRGHGYTF. CDR3 coding DNA: TGTGCCAGCAGTTTATTCCCCGACGGCAGGGGGCATGGCTACACCTTC.

The chain combines TRBV19 with TRBJ1-2, with unresolved D. The germline CDR1 and CDR2 sequences are LNHDA and SQIVND (reference sequence). This CDR3 contains 15 residues. The V gene lost 5 bases and the J gene lost 4 bases, with 17 bases spanning the gap. CDR3 in amino acids: CASSPQVYSGYGYTF. In DNA, the CDR3 is TGTGCCAGTAGTCCCCAGGTTTACAGCGGCTATGGCTACACCTTC.

In nucleotides, the CDR3 is TGTGCCAGCAGTGAAGCCGTCCTCATCAATCAGCCCCAGCATTTT. It codes for CASSEAVLINQPQHF. The V and J genes are TRBV6-1 and TRBJ1-5, with D unclear. The V end was cut by 0 bases, the J end by 3 bases, with 9 bases between. Germline CDR1 and CDR2: MNHNS and SASEGT. The CDR3 consists of 15 residues.

This clone was seen only once. This sequence joins TRBV5-8 and TRBJ2-7, with D uncertain. Trimming removed 0 bases at V and 1 base at J, with 11 bases between. The germline CDR1 and CDR2 sequences are SGHTS and YDEGEE. This CDR3 has 15 amino acids. The CDR3 DNA reads as TGTGCCAGCAGCTTGGAGGCAGGAGTATCCTACGAGCAGTACTTC. Translated, it gives CASSLEAGVSYEQYF. The full variable domain, rest sourced from reference TRBV5-8 and TRBJ2-7, is EAGVTQSPTHLIKTRGQQATLRCSPISGHTSVYWYQQALGLGLQFLLWYDEGEERNRGNFPPRFSGRQFPNYSSELNVNALELEDSALYLCASSLEAGVSYEQYFGPGTRLTVT.

The chain employs TRBV10-3 and TRBJ2-3; D not resolved. The CDR3 is made up of 12 amino acids. Trimming stripped 3 bases from V and 4 bases from J, with 5 bases between. Germline assignment: CDR1 ENHRY and CDR2 SYGVKD. The CDR3 reads CAISDPSDTQYF. CDR3 sequence (DNA): TGTGCCATCAGTGACCCGTCAGATACGCAGTATTTT.

This clone was seen at least ten times. The chain joins TRBV5-5 to TRBJ2-7; unclear D gene. Per germline, CDR1 SGHKS and CDR2 YYEKEE (reference sequence). The germline V and J ends were trimmed by 4 bases and 3 bases, with 5 bases remaining between them. The CDR3 has 11 amino acids. The CDR3, as DNA: TGTGCCAGCAGCGGGGACTACGAGCAGTACTTC. Encoded protein: CASSGDYEQYF. Full variable domain (outside the CDR3, taken from reference TRBV5-5 and TRBJ2-7): DAGVTQSPTHLIKTRGQQVTLRCSPISGHKSVSWYQQVLGQGPQFIFQYYEKEERGRGNFPDRFSARQFPNYSSELNVNALLLGDSALYLCASSGDYEQYFGPGTRLTVT.

The rearrangement joins TRBV14 to TRBJ1-3, with TRBD1 as a possible D gene (5 bases). Germline assignment: CDR1 SGHDN and CDR2 FVKESK. Trimming cost V 0 bases and J 2 bases, with 17 bases left between them. The CDR3 covers 18 residues. The CDR3 region is CASSQDLLGVDPGNTIYF. The CDR3, as DNA: TGTGCCAGCAGCCAAGATCTGTTAGGGGTCGACCCTGGAAACACCATATATTTT.

The V gene is TRBV2, the J gene TRBJ1-4, with TRBD1 as a possible D gene (5 bases). CDR3 length equals 17 residues. In germline, CDR1 is SNHLY, CDR2 FYNNEI. The V end was cut by 2 bases, the J end by 8 bases, with 21 bases between. CDR3 in amino acids: CASSEWSLGVVAEKLFF. DNA of the CDR3: TGTGCCAGCAGTGAATGGTCGTTGGGGGTTGTGGCGGAAAAACTGTTTTTT.

This rearrangement joins TRBV7-2 to TRBJ1-2, with D unresolved. Trimming took 2 bases from V and 5 from J, leaving 6 bases between them. The V gene's germline CDR1 is SGHTA and CDR2 FQGNSA. The CDR3 is 12 amino acids. The CDR3 loop is CASSLYRYGYTF. In DNA form, the CDR3 reads TGTGCCAGCAGCTTATACAGATATGGCTACACCTTC.

This chain's CDR3 is CASSQAGTSVIGELFF. DNA of the CDR3: TGCGCCAGCAGCCAAGCCGGGACTAGCGTTATCGGGGAGCTGTTTTTT. This rearrangement joins TRBV4-3 to TRBJ2-2; 10 nucleotides line up with TRBD2. Germline V lookup: CDR1 LGHNA, CDR2 YSLEER. The CDR3 loop spans 16 amino acids. With V trimmed by 1 base and J by 7 bases, 6 bases remained unmatched.

V is TRBV6-1 and J is TRBJ2-1; D is unclear. CDR1 MNHNS and CDR2 SASEGT come from the germline V gene. V gave up 2 bases and J gave up 0 bases, with 8 bases separating them. This CDR3 comprises 15 residues. CDR3 sequence reads: CASSERGFSYNEQFF. The CDR3 DNA follows: TGTGCCAGCAGTGAACGCGGCTTCTCCTACAATGAGCAGTTCTTC.

V gene TRBV7-8 combines with J gene TRBJ1-2, with unresolved D. The CDR3 is 19 amino acids. V gave up 1 base and J gave up 0 bases, with 21 bases separating them. CDR1 SGHVS and CDR2 FQNEAQ come from the germline V gene. CDR3 sequence (DNA): TGTGCCAGCAGCTTAGAGGGCTTAGGGCGATCTAAAGCTAACTATGGCTACACCTTC. This translates into CASSLEGLGRSKANYGYTF.

As to this clone: At the DNA level, this CDR3 is encoded by other sequences in the same sample as well. The J gene is TRBJ2-7, the V gene TRBV19; TRBD1 aligns across 7 bases. The germline V gene has CDR1 LNHDA and CDR2 SQIVND (reference sequence). J gave up 2 bases and V 5 bases, and 3 bases lay outside the gene matches. The CDR3 consists of 13 residues. In DNA form, the CDR3 reads TGTGCCAGTAGTCCCGACAGGGCCTACGAGCAGTACTTC. Amino acids: CASSPDRAYEQYF.